This T cell receptor (beta chain) originates from a study of blood T cell repertoires in COVID-19. TCRdb's table, derived via immunoSEQ multiplex PCR, lists solely in-frame clones and lacks some. Of about 200,000 clones detected, 70% to 90% appear once; the ten largest clones hold approximately 6.1%. Looked up from germline, CDR1 is SGHRS and CDR2 is YFSETQ. The CDR3 totals 16 residues. The V gene end was trimmed by 0 bases and the J gene end by 2 bases; junction bases not matched to a gene: 3. Sequencing was performed on peripheral blood. The TCR comes from a man older than 75 with acute or convalescent COVID-19. The chain couples TRBV5-1 to TRBJ2-3, with 10 bases aligning to TRBD2. CDR3 nucleotides: TGCGCCAGCAGCTTGGCCACTAGCGGGACCACAGATACGCAGTATTTT. Translation: CASSLATSGTTDTQYF.